The 20 T cell receptor beta chains below come from one sample, sequenced in a study of blood T cell repertoires in COVID-19. Data came from immunoSEQ multiplex PCR; TCRdb stores just in-frame clones and leaves some out. Of 300,000 to 400,000 clones in the sample, approximately 87% were seen once. The sequencing input was peripheral blood. These receptors were taken from a woman aged 45-65 years who had recovered from COVID-19.

The chain recombines TRBV5-4 with TRBJ2-7; D call uncertain. V lost 4 bases, J lost 4 bases, and 12 bases lay in between. This CDR3 contains 13 residues. The germline V gene encodes CDR1 SGHNT and CDR2 YYREEE (reference sequence). The CDR3 sequence is CASSPSPSYEQYF. The CDR3 nucleotides read TGTGCCAGCAGCCCCTCCCCCTCGTACGAGCAGTACTTC.

The CDR3 DNA follows: TGTGCCAGCACATCAGGAATCACTCTCAATCAGCCCCAGCATTTT. Protein sequence: CASTSGITLNQPQHF. The rearrangement joins TRBV28 to TRBJ1-5; D not certain. Germline-derived CDR1 and CDR2 are MDHEN and SYDVKM. V was trimmed by 7 bases and J by 3 bases, leaving 16 bases between them. The CDR3 consists of 15 residues.

This sequence joins TRBV11-2 and TRBJ1-1; D ambiguous. The CDR3 contains 12 residues. The germline gives CDR1 SGHAT, CDR2 FQNNGV. The V end lost 2 bases, the J end lost 3 bases, and 4 bases lay between the germline ends. The CDR3 sequence: CASSLTYTEAFF. The CDR3 DNA reads TGTGCCAGCAGCTTAACATACACTGAAGCTTTCTTT.

This rearrangement joins TRBV5-4 to TRBJ2-5; TRBD1 matches at 8 bases. The CDR3 covers 15 residues. Per germline, CDR1 SGHNT and CDR2 YYREEE (reference sequence). After removal of 4 bases from V and 1 base from J, the junction contained 6 bases not matched to a gene. CDR3 DNA sequence: TGTGCCAGCAGCCAGACAGGACAGGGCCAAGAGACCCAGTACTTC. This codes for CASSQTGQGQETQYF.

The chain links TRBV28 to TRBJ1-2; D gene uncertain. Germline assignment: CDR1 MDHEN and CDR2 SYDVKM. The V and J ends lost 5 bases and 0 bases respectively, with 7 bases between them. CDR3 size: 13 residues. In DNA form, the CDR3 reads TGTGCCAGCAGTGTAGGAGCTAACTATGGCTACACCTTC. Encoded protein: CASSVGANYGYTF.

CDR3 residues: CASSPGLAGGIEQFF. The CDR3 nucleotides read TGTGCCAGCAGCCCGGGACTAGCGGGAGGTATTGAGCAGTTCTTC. This chain uses TRBV5-4 with TRBJ2-1; 15 bases match TRBD2. Germline-derived CDR1 and CDR2 are SGHNT and YYREEE (reference sequence). There are 15 residues in the CDR3. The V and J ends lost 4 bases and 9 bases, in that order; junction bases with no gene match: 5.

The chain couples TRBV28 to TRBJ1-5; 10 nucleotides align to TRBD1. The CDR3 totals 16 residues. V gave up 1 base and J gave up 4 bases; unmatched junction bases: 4. CDR1 MDHEN and CDR2 SYDVKM come from the germline V gene. The CDR3 sequence is CASSLFGTGANQPQHF. DNA for the CDR3: TGTGCCAGCAGTTTATTCGGGACAGGGGCTAATCAGCCCCAGCATTTT.

The rearrangement uses TRBV29-1 and TRBJ2-2, with 12 nucleotides matching TRBD1. V lost 5 bases and J lost 7; bases outside the gene matches: 8. The germline V gene encodes CDR1 SQVTM and CDR2 ANQGSEA. There are 15 residues in the CDR3. CDR3 sequence reads: CSVYAGQGARGELFF. The CDR3 DNA is TGCAGCGTTTATGCGGGACAGGGGGCGCGCGGGGAGCTGTTTTTT.

J is TRBJ2-3 and V is TRBV15; D is possibly TRBD1 (6 bases). This CDR3 comprises 13 residues. Germline V gives CDR1 LNHNV, CDR2 YYDKDF (reference sequence). V was cut by 4 bases and J by 5 bases, with 10 bases left in between. CDR3 coding DNA: TGTGCCACCAGCACGACAGGCGGAGATACGCAGTATTTT. As protein: CATSTTGGDTQYF.

The chain links TRBV28 to TRBJ2-1; D not resolved. CDR1 is MDHEN and CDR2 is SYDVKM in the germline V gene. V shed 6 bases and J shed 7 bases, with 10 bases lying between them. The CDR3 sequence is 12 residues long. This CDR3 is CASSPQLNEQFF. CDR3 nucleotide sequence: TGTGCCAGCAGCCCCCAACTAAATGAGCAGTTCTTC.

The chain links TRBV5-5 to TRBJ2-7, with D maybe TRBD2 (6 bases). This CDR3 comprises 20 residues. V shed 2 bases and J shed 2 bases, with 29 bases lying between them. Germline V gene lookup returns CDR1 SGHKS and CDR2 YYEKEE (reference sequence). The CDR3 nucleotides read TGTGCCAGCAGCTTTCAACCACGGCGCGGGCGGCGGGACCTTACCTACGAGCAGTACTTC. Its protein is CASSFQPRRGRRDLTYEQYF.

This chain uses TRBV19 with TRBJ2-1; 9 bases are shared with TRBD1. J gave up 7 bases and V 7 bases, and 14 bases lay outside the gene matches. CDR1 is LNHDA, CDR2 SQIVND, per germline (reference sequence). The CDR3 totals 16 residues. The CDR3: CASNIRGTGRRNEQFF. The CDR3 DNA follows: TGTGCCAGTAATATCCGGGGGACAGGGAGGCGAAATGAGCAGTTCTTC. The full variable domain, with the rest looked up from reference TRBV19 and TRBJ2-1, is DGGITQSPKYLFRKEGQNVTLSCEQNLNHDAMYWYRQDPGQGLRLIYYSQIVNDFQKGDIAEGYSVSREKKESFPLTVTSAQKNPTAFYLCASNIRGTGRRNEQFFGPGTRLTVL.

The chain carries TRBV25-1 and TRBJ2-1; 7 bases are a match to TRBD1. The CDR3 contains 16 residues. Germline V gene sequence: CDR1 MGHDK, CDR2 SYGVNS. V shed 4 bases and J 2 bases; nucleotides not matched to a gene: 8. The chain's CDR3 is CASSGNRGGTYNEQFF. The CDR3 bases are TGTGCCAGCAGTGGCAACAGGGGCGGAACCTACAATGAGCAGTTCTTC.

The chain has TRBV9 and TRBJ1-2; maybe TRBD1 (5 bases). The V gene lost 4 bases and the J gene lost 4 bases, with 17 bases spanning the gap. Germline V gives CDR1 SGDLS, CDR2 YYNGEE. This CDR3 has 15 amino acids. The DNA for the CDR3 is TGTGCCAGCAGCCCGAGAGCTGACAGTTTCTATGGCTACACCTTC. Translating it yields CASSPRADSFYGYTF.

CDR3 amino acids: CATDNGANTGELFF. CDR3 nucleotide sequence: TGTGCCACCGATAACGGGGCGAACACCGGGGAGCTGTTTTTT. V gene TRBV24-1 combines with J gene TRBJ2-2, with D maybe TRBD2 (5 bases). This CDR3 contains 14 residues. The germline V gene has CDR1 KGHDR and CDR2 SFDVKD. Trimming took 9 bases from V and 0 from J, leaving 10 bases between them.

V usage is TRBV3-1 (or the pseudogene TRBV3-2) and J usage is TRBJ2-7, with D perhaps matching TRBD1 (6 bases). Germline assignment: CDR1 LGHDT and CDR2 YNNKEL (reference sequence). The CDR3 contains 13 residues. V was clipped by 2 bases and J by 5 bases, with 10 bases between them. The CDR3 bases are TGTGCCAGCAGCCAAATGGGACAAAACGAGCAGTACTTC. Its protein is CASSQMGQNEQYF.

This chain links TRBV21-1 with TRBJ1-4; TRBD1, the table's D call, was not compared with the DNA. TRBV21-1 is termed a pseudogene. The CDR3 length is 15 residues. The CDR3 loop is CASSLHSRLYEKLFF. The CDR3 region has the DNA TGTGCCAGCAGCCTACATTCCAGGTTGTATGAAAAACTGTTTTTT.

This chain connects TRBV7-2 to TRBJ2-1; D uncertain. In germline, CDR1 is SGHTA, CDR2 FQGNSA. The CDR3 contains 11 residues. Trimming removed 0 bases from V and 15 bases from J, with 9 bases in between. The CDR3 loop reads CASSLAESPFF. As DNA, the CDR3 is TGTGCCAGCAGCTTAGCGGAGTCACCGTTCTTC.

V and J are TRBV6-5 and TRBJ1-2; TRBD1 is a possible D gene (6 bases). The CDR3 length is 14 residues. Germline V gene lookup returns CDR1 MNHEY and CDR2 SVGAGI. Trimming shortened V by 6 bases and J by 6 bases, and 17 bases separated the two germline ends. The CDR3 loop reads CASRQGAGTDGYTF. CDR3 nucleotide sequence: TGTGCCAGCAGACAGGGAGCGGGGACCGATGGCTACACCTTC.

The rearrangement uses TRBV27 and TRBJ2-5; 7 bases line up with TRBD2. With V trimmed by 4 bases and J by 4 bases, 12 bases remained unmatched. Germline CDR1 reads MNHEY; CDR2 reads SMNVEV (reference sequence). The CDR3 loop spans 16 amino acids. The CDR3 region is CASSSRLAEEGETQYF. The CDR3 DNA reads TGTGCCAGCAGTTCCCGCCTAGCGGAGGAGGGAGAGACCCAGTACTTC.